This note documents a single T cell receptor beta chain sequence. Its antigen is as yet unknown. The V end was cut by 4 bases, the J end by 7 bases, with 8 bases between. The CDR3 is 11 residues long. Germline V gene data show CDR1 as MNHEY and CDR2 as SVGAGI. This specimen belongs to a study of T cell responses to AZD1222 COVID-19 vaccine. Profiled with immunoSEQ multiplex PCR; TCRdb holds only in-frame clones, not every one. The data contain over 110,000 clones, roughly 92% of them singletons. General observations from the study: Spike regions recognized by vaccine-associated CD4 TCRs spanned the protein, led by 160-218 and 743-854. Unmutated regions of variants are reportedly targeted by nearly half of spike-specific TCRs. Baseline seropositivity occurred in only a handful of AZD1222 recipients. The sample set comprised mostly white British donors with more females, and clonal diversity was possibly underestimated.

The sequenced sample was peripheral blood, obtained 28 days after the second AZD1222 dose. The gene calls are TRBV6-5 and TRBJ2-7; D unclear. This TCR came from an adult who received the AZD1222 COVID-19 vaccine. CDR3 DNA: TGTGCCAGCAGTTTAACGGATGAGCAGTACTTC. This codes for CASSLTDEQYF.